This is a list of T cell receptor beta chains from one sample in a study of T-cell memory formation after mild COVID-19. TCRdb independently ran MiXCR on the 5' RACE reads; one entry per CDR3 protein. The sample consists of roughly 150,000 distinct CDR3 sequences, approximately 25% of them appearing once. The specimen was PBMCs or a T cell subset sorted from them (not recorded which). These receptors were taken from an adult woman who had mild COVID-19 (a few samples of this study predate the infection). Cell type and time point are not known. The CDR3 runs from the conserved cysteine through the conserved F or W.

V: TRBV15; J: TRBJ2-3; CDR3: CATSTRERGDPLTQYF
V: TRBV20-1; J: TRBJ2-3; CDR3: CSATKTGTSTDTQYF
V: TRBV4-3; J: TRBJ2-7; CDR3: CASSQGLGGLYEQYF
V: TRBV4-2; J: TRBJ2-2; CDR3: CASSQRTNTGELFF
V: TRBV12-3/TRBV12-4; J: TRBJ2-3; CDR3: CASSRPSAGTDTQYF
V: TRBV4-3; J: TRBJ2-1; CDR3: CASSQDPGGAYNEQFF
V: TRBV5-1; J: TRBJ1-1; CDR3: CASSLADWGFTEAFF
V: TRBV12-3/TRBV12-4; J: TRBJ2-1; CDR3: CASSLGFEGNNEQFF
V: TRBV12-3/TRBV12-4; J: TRBJ2-7; CDR3: CASRPGTSGNEDYEQYF
V: TRBV7-9; J: TRBJ2-3; CDR3: CASSGLAEHTDTQYF
V: TRBV30; J: TRBJ2-3; CDR3: CAWSGGTGGTDTQYF
V: TRBV5-1; J: TRBJ1-1; CDR3: CASSLGDRENTEAFF
V: TRBV7-7; J: TRBJ2-5; CDR3: CASSPDISGGETQYF
V: TRBV4-1; J: TRBJ1-2; CDR3: CASSQVLGINYGYTF
V: TRBV7-8; J: TRBJ1-5; CDR3: CASSLIETGYDQPQHF
V: TRBV7-9; J: TRBJ1-3; CDR3: CASSLTYRGGNTIYF
V: TRBV6-1; J: TRBJ2-7; CDR3: CASSPDRESSYEQYF
V: TRBV6-6; J: TRBJ2-5; CDR3: CASSYSAGQTQYF
V: TRBV12-3/TRBV12-4; J: TRBJ2-1; CDR3: CASSFSGGAGHEQFF
V: TRBV14; J: TRBJ2-3; CDR3: CASSQGSSWGNTQYF
V: TRBV4-3; J: TRBJ2-3; CDR3: CASSRAGSWDTQYF
V: TRBV7-8; J: TRBJ2-2; CDR3: CASSPVGGKSAGELFF
V: TRBV20-1; J: TRBJ1-2; CDR3: CSAPVQDTNYGYTF
V: TRBV7-9; J: TRBJ2-1; CDR3: CASSLVLAGDNEQFF
V: TRBV7-6; J: TRBJ1-5; CDR3: CASSLDGGANQPQHF
V: TRBV7-6; J: TRBJ1-1; CDR3: CASSPRAGDTEAFF
V: TRBV5-1; J: TRBJ2-7; CDR3: CASSFGLADVYEQYF
V: TRBV6-5; J: TRBJ2-7; CDR3: CASSYDFPGQQPSGRSEQYF
V: TRBV20-1; J: TRBJ2-7; CDR3: CSARIREVPYEQYF
V: TRBV5-1; J: TRBJ2-1; CDR3: CASSWHTGFGNEQFF
V: TRBV5-1; J: TRBJ2-1; CDR3: CASRSEAGEYEQFF
V: TRBV2; J: TRBJ1-1; CDR3: CASSDYTEAFF
V: TRBV5-5; J: TRBJ2-2; CDR3: CAIRDTNTGELFF
V: TRBV29-1; J: TRBJ2-1; CDR3: CSVGFSSYNEQFF
V: TRBV6-1; J: TRBJ2-2; CDR3: CASSERSGDTGELFF
V: TRBV3-1; J: TRBJ1-4; CDR3: CASSQEGQGGRELFF
V: TRBV6-1; J: TRBJ1-5; CDR3: CASSGLQWSNQPQHF
V: TRBV7-9; J: TRBJ2-2; CDR3: CATLQGTGELFF
V: TRBV5-1; J: TRBJ2-7; CDR3: CASSEGGEQYF
V: TRBV4-1; J: TRBJ1-1; CDR3: CASSQGQGGGYVAFF
V: TRBV7-2; J: TRBJ2-3; CDR3: CASSFRLAVTDTQYF
V: TRBV19; J: TRBJ2-5; CDR3: CATQGGEETQYF
V: TRBV14; J: TRBJ2-2; CDR3: CASSRKTRGDTGELFF
V: TRBV12-3/TRBV12-4; J: TRBJ1-6; CDR3: CASSPSGASPLHF
V: TRBV27; J: TRBJ1-1; CDR3: CASSSTRTGADTEAFF
V: TRBV24-1; J: TRBJ2-7; CDR3: CATSPDRERAEQYF
V: TRBV11-2; J: TRBJ1-2; CDR3: CASSLVGQSFSNYGYTF
V: TRBV7-2; J: TRBJ2-7; CDR3: CASSSRDHPYEQYF
V: TRBV28; J: TRBJ1-5; CDR3: CASSFGGARNQPQHF
V: TRBV5-8; J: TRBJ1-5; CDR3: CASSLLPAYSNQPQHF
V: TRBV29-1; J: TRBJ1-5; CDR3: CSVAGGAGQPQHF
V: TRBV20-1; J: TRBJ2-3; CDR3: CSAPTSATDTQYF